A single sample gave rise to the 15 T cell receptor beta chains below, sequenced in a study of shared clonotypes between healthy human individuals. Libraries were prepared by immunoSEQ multiplex PCR; TCRdb keeps only in-frame clonotypes and omits some of them. Among roughly 2.2 million clones listed, about 90% were seen once. The sequenced sample consisted of naive CD4+ T cells from PBMCs. The subset is: CD45RA+ positively selected. The receptors come from a man aged 18 to 35 in good health. Some clones in this sample may be carry-over from other donors' samples.

The chain joins TRBV28 to TRBJ1-1; D is uncertain. V was pared by 7 bases and J by 7 bases, with 10 bases between. Germline lookup yields CDR1 MDHEN and CDR2 SYDVKM. The CDR3 is made up of 11 amino acids. The CDR3 sequence: CASTITGEAFF. Here the CDR3 DNA reads TGTGCCAGCACCATAACCGGTGAAGCTTTCTTT.

This clone is a singleton in its sample. V usage is TRBV18 and J usage is TRBJ2-1; 9 bases agree with TRBD1. CDR1 is KGHSH, CDR2 LQKENI, per germline. The CDR3 has 15 residues. Trimming took 4 bases from V and 6 from J; bases not matched to a gene: 7. The CDR3 here is CASSLTGTGINEQFF. The DNA for the CDR3 is TGTGCCAGCTCACTTACCGGGACAGGGATCAATGAGCAGTTCTTC.

This clone occurred once. The V and J genes are TRBV7-2 and TRBJ1-5, with D perhaps matching TRBD1 (5 bases). V lost 4 bases, J lost 0 bases, and 19 bases lay in between. The CDR3 contains 18 residues. Germline V gives CDR1 SGHTA, CDR2 FQGNSA. The CDR3 nucleotides are TGTGCCAGCAGCTCTAGTTGGGACTCGAAGAATAGCAATCAGCCCCAGCATTTT. This sequence encodes CASSSSWDSKNSNQPQHF.

The V gene is TRBV5-1, the J gene TRBJ1-2; D not certain. This CDR3 is 14 amino acids long. Germline assignment: CDR1 SGHRS and CDR2 YFSETQ. V was trimmed by 0 bases and J by 3 bases, leaving 9 bases between them. The CDR3 reads CASSLVEWDYGYTF. CDR3 nucleotide sequence: TGCGCCAGCAGCTTGGTGGAATGGGACTATGGCTACACCTTC.

This clone was seen just once. The J gene is TRBJ2-7, the V gene TRBV28; 9 nucleotides match TRBD1. CDR1 and CDR2 from the germline V gene are MDHEN and SYDVKM. CDR3 length equals 15 residues. V shed 2 bases and J 0 bases; nucleotides not matched to a gene: 2. CDR3 sequence reads: CASSLEGQGSYEQYF. For the CDR3, the DNA is TGTGCCAGCAGTTTAGAGGGACAGGGCTCCTACGAGCAGTACTTC.

About this clone itself: Different DNA sequences within this sample yield the same CDR3. The chain uses TRBV5-1 and TRBJ2-1, with 13 bases fitting TRBD2. J gave up 3 bases and V 4 bases, and 7 bases lay outside the gene matches. The CDR3 contains 17 residues. From germline, CDR1 is SGHRS and CDR2 YFSETQ. The CDR3 nucleotides are TGCGCCAGCAGCCGAGGACTAGCGGGAGAAGACTACAATGAGCAGTTCTTC. Translating it yields CASSRGLAGEDYNEQFF.

The chain links TRBV6-5 to TRBJ1-2, with D uncertain. The CDR3 has 11 residues. Deletions cut 11 bases from V and 5 bases from J, with 12 bases between. Germline-derived CDR1 and CDR2 are MNHEY and SVGAGI. This CDR3 is CASGVSYGYTF. The CDR3 DNA is TGTGCCTCCGGGGTATCGTATGGCTACACCTTC.

This chain uses TRBV18 with TRBJ1-2; no reliable D call. Germline CDR1 and CDR2: KGHSH and LQKENI. The V gene lost 0 bases and the J gene lost 2 bases, with 10 bases spanning the gap. This CDR3 region has 15 residues. The CDR3 DNA reads as TGTGCCAGCTCACCACCGGTACGGCGAAACTATGGCTACACCTTC. It is translated as CASSPPVRRNYGYTF.

The chain joins TRBV28 to TRBJ2-6; possible D gene TRBD2, 5 bases. The germline V gene encodes CDR1 MDHEN and CDR2 SYDVKM. With 6 bases removed from V and 0 bases from J, the gap between germline ends came to 15 bases. The CDR3 runs 17 residues. The CDR3 DNA reads TGTGCCAGCAGCACTGGAAAAGGGAGCTCTGGGGCCAACGTCCTGACTTTC. Its protein is CASSTGKGSSGANVLTF. Filled out from reference TRBV28 and TRBJ2-6, the complete variable domain reads DVKVTQSSRYLVKRTGEKVFLECVQDMDHENMFWYRQDPGLGLRLIYFSYDVKMKEKGDIPEGYSVSREKKERFSLILESASTNQTSMYLCASSTGKGSSGANVLTFGAGSRLTVL.

The chain couples TRBV6-1 to TRBJ1-5, with TRBD1 as a possible D gene (6 bases). V was pared by 6 bases and J by 6 bases, with 12 bases between. The length of the CDR3 is 13 residues. CDR1 and CDR2 (germline): MNHNS, SASEGT. The CDR3 region is CASSEGGSQPQHF. DNA for the CDR3: TGTGCCAGCAGCGAGGGGGGCTCTCAGCCCCAGCATTTT.

The chain couples TRBV5-5 to TRBJ2-5; perhaps TRBD1 as D (6 bases). Looked up from germline, CDR1 is SGHKS and CDR2 is YYEKEE (reference sequence). The CDR3 sequence is 15 residues long. Between the trimmed V and J ends, which lost 0 bases and 5 bases, there was a span of 14 bases. The CDR3 sequence: CASSLDLSGVETQYF. CDR3 sequence (DNA): TGTGCCAGCAGCTTGGACCTCTCAGGGGTGGAGACCCAGTACTTC.

This clone has a single count. This chain links TRBV5-4 with TRBJ2-3; TRBD1 aligns across 8 bases. V shed 4 bases, J shed 2 bases, and the junction held 6 bases outside the gene matches. Germline CDR1 and CDR2: SGHNT and YYREEE (reference sequence). This CDR3 has 15 amino acids. CDR3 region: CASSPNRGNTDTQYF. CDR3 DNA sequence: TGTGCCAGCAGCCCTAACAGGGGGAACACAGATACGCAGTATTTT. Complete variable domain (other parts from reference TRBV5-4 and TRBJ2-3): ETGVTQSPTHLIKTRGQQVTLRCSSQSGHNTVSWYQQALGQGPQFIFQYYREEENGRGNFPPRFSGLQFPNYSSELNVNALELDDSALYLCASSPNRGNTDTQYFGPGTRLTVL.

This rearrangement joins TRBV10-3 to TRBJ2-1; 14 positions match TRBD2. Looked up from germline, CDR1 is ENHRY and CDR2 is SYGVKD. The junction had 13 bases not matched to a gene; V was cut back by 4 bases and J by 8 bases. This CDR3 has 18 residues. CDR3 nucleotide sequence: TGTGCCATCAGTGTGGTGACTAGCGGGAGGGCCCTCTCTTATGAGCAGTTCTTC. Residues: CAISVVTSGRALSYEQFF.

A note on this clone: The same CDR3 also results from other DNA sequences found in this sample. This chain links TRBV7-2 with TRBJ2-1; the match to TRBD2 covers 7 bases. The V and J ends lost 1 base and 3 bases, in that order; junction bases with no gene match: 3. The length of the CDR3 is 15 residues. Germline values: CDR1 SGHTA, CDR2 FQGNSA. The CDR3 bases are TGTGCCAGCAGCTTAGGCCTAGCGGTCTACAATGAGCAGTTCTTC. Amino acid sequence: CASSLGLAVYNEQFF.

The chain couples TRBV14 to TRBJ2-1, with 14 bases matching TRBD2. Germline V gene data show CDR1 as SGHDN and CDR2 as FVKESK. The J segment lost 4 bases and the V segment lost 4 bases, leaving 6 bases of the junction unmatched. This CDR3 is built from 17 residues. The DNA of the CDR3 is TGTGCCAGCAGCCGCCCGGGACTAGCGGGAGTATACAATGAGCAGTTCTTC. Translation gives CASSRPGLAGVYNEQFF.